The 9 T cell receptor beta chains listed next were all sequenced from one sample in a study of T cell repertoires in cytomegalovirus infection. Their antigen targets remain unknown. TCRdb processed the reads anew with MiXCR; each CDR3 protein has one entry. The table lists about 280,000 distinct CDR3 sequences, roughly 21% of them singletons. This specimen consisted of cultured PBMCs, obtained from culture after CMV antigen stimulation. Receptors were obtained from a human donor in good health (CMV status not recorded). Some clones in this sample may be carry-over from other donors' samples.

This rearrangement joins TRBV12-5 to TRBJ2-1; 9 bases are shared with TRBD2. Trimming cost V 6 bases and J 7 bases; bases outside gene matches: 7. CDR1 is LGHNT and CDR2 is FRNRAP in the germline V gene. This CDR3 region has 14 residues. The DNA of the CDR3 is TGTGCTAGTGGCCGAACTAGCGGGTGGAATGAGCAGTTCTTC. Its translation: CASGRTSGWNEQFF.

This clonotype appeared a few times. This chain uses TRBV2 with TRBJ2-7; a weak D match, TRBD1 (6 bases). The V gene lost 8 bases and the J gene lost 2 bases, with 7 bases spanning the gap. The germline V gene has CDR1 SNHLY and CDR2 FYNNEI. There are 11 residues in the CDR3. CDR3 DNA: TGTGCCAGCGGACAGACCTACGAGCAGTACTTC. It yields the protein CASGQTYEQYF.

This clonotype appeared many times. V gene TRBV7-8 combines with J gene TRBJ1-4; tentative D call: TRBD1 (5 bases). The V end was cut by 5 bases, the J end by 4 bases, with 14 bases between. The CDR3 is 15 amino acids. Per the germline V gene, CDR1 is SGHVS and CDR2 is FQNEAQ. The CDR3 nucleotides are TGTGCCAGCAGCCTCACTCAGGGATATAATGAAAAACTGTTTTTT. This codes for CASSLTQGYNEKLFF.

This clonotype showed up just a few times. The rearrangement joins TRBV6-4 to TRBJ2-3; D remains ambiguous. The V gene's germline CDR1 is MRHNA and CDR2 SNTAGT. CDR3 length: 13 amino acids. Trimming pared 2 bases from V and 2 bases from J, leaving 5 bases between. The CDR3 region has the DNA TGTGCCAGCAGTGACCGCACCACAGATACGCAGTATTTT. Translation: CASSDRTTDTQYF.

A remark on this clonotype: This may come from a read error, since a much larger clone is one base off. J is TRBJ2-2 and V is TRBV11-3, with 11 bases aligning to TRBD2. There are 17 residues in the CDR3. Germline CDR1 SGHNT, CDR2 YENEEA. V lost 4 bases to trimming and J lost 3 bases; unmatched junction nucleotides: 7. The DNA for the CDR3 is TGTGCCAGCAGCTCAATTAGCGGGAGGGTCGACACCGGGGAGCTGTTTTTT. Protein sequence: CASSSISGRVDTGELFF. Variable domain in full (rest from reference TRBV11-3 and TRBJ2-2): EAGVVQSPRYKIIEKKQPVAFWCNPISGHNTLYWYLQNLGQGPELLIRYENEEAVDDSQLPKDRFSAERLKGVDSTLKIQPAELGDSAVYLCASSSISGRVDTGELFFGEGSRLTVL.

This clonotype was recorded a few times. The chain recombines TRBV19 with TRBJ2-2; 8 nucleotides line up with TRBD2. The J segment lost 7 bases and the V segment lost 6 bases, leaving 7 bases of the junction unmatched. The germline V gene encodes CDR1 LNHDA and CDR2 SQIVND (reference sequence). This CDR3 has 14 amino acids. Written as DNA, the CDR3 is TGTGCCAGTAGAGTGACTAGCGACCGCGGGGAGCTGTTTTTT. This sequence encodes CASRVTSDRGELFF.

This clonotype was detected a few times. The genes are TRBV6-6 and TRBJ1-5, with TRBD1 matching over 10 bases. V was pared by 5 bases and J by 6 bases, with 4 bases of the junction left unmatched. Germline-derived CDR1 and CDR2 are MNHNY and SVGAGI (reference sequence). The CDR3 totals 14 residues. The CDR3 here is CASSGTGVIQPQHF. CDR3 DNA sequence: TGTGCCAGCAGTGGGACAGGGGTTATTCAGCCCCAGCATTTT.

The chain combines TRBV11-2 with TRBJ2-5; a possible D gene is TRBD2 (6 bases). The CDR3 is 14 amino acids. With 4 bases removed from V and 4 bases from J, the gap between germline ends came to 13 bases. Per germline, CDR1 SGHAT and CDR2 FQNNGV. This CDR3 is CASSSTGVRETQYF. The CDR3 region has the DNA TGTGCCAGCAGCTCGACGGGAGTACGAGAGACCCAGTACTTC.

The V and J genes are TRBV2 and TRBJ2-7; possibly TRBD2 for D (5 bases). V was clipped by 4 bases and J by 0 bases, with 7 bases between them. Looked up from germline, CDR1 is SNHLY and CDR2 is FYNNEI. This CDR3 comprises 13 residues. The CDR3 here is CASSGRGSYEQYF. CDR3 in DNA: TGTGCCAGCAGTGGCCGGGGCTCCTACGAGCAGTACTTC.